The TCR beta chain under discussion was sequenced for a study of cytomegalovirus exposure and HLA in healthy donors. PCR involved 60 Vbeta and 13 Jbeta primers. Sequencing was performed with immunoSEQ multiplex PCR; in TCRdb, only in-frame clones are kept and a portion is missing. This table lists nearly 200,000 clones. General observations from the study: Only CMV serostatus was available as immune exposure information.

About this clone itself: Its antigen is still unknown.

Germline trimming cut 4 bases from V and 11 bases from J; bases unmatched to any gene: 6. The CDR3 totals 12 residues. Germline V lookup: CDR1 SGHRS, CDR2 YFSETQ. This clonotype was obtained from a boy aged 5 to 17 in good health and CMV-seronegative. V gene TRBV5-1 combines with J gene TRBJ2-3; 8 bases agree with TRBD1. Source material: PBMCs. The CDR3 DNA reads as TGCGCCAGCAGCCGCCCGACAGGGGAGCAGTATTTT. It codes for CASSRPTGEQYF.